The rows below give T cell receptor beta chains drawn from one sample of a study of cytomegalovirus exposure and HLA in healthy donors. The assay was immunoSEQ multiplex PCR, and TCRdb's table has in-frame clones only and misses some. The sample lists 90,000 to 150,000 clones, 85% to 90% occurring once. The sample consisted of PBMCs. The receptors stem from a woman between 18 and 30 years old in good health and CMV-seropositive. Each CDR3 is given with its conserved first and last residue. The D gene is left open where the match is weak. The size entry is marked missing in some rows and otherwise reads once, few, many or a size class.

-	TRBJ1-2	TRBV4-3	-	TGCGCCAGCAGCCAAACCCCACAGGGAGAATGGTACTATGGCTACACCTTC	CASSQTPQGEWYYGYTF
-	TRBJ2-5	TRBV5-6	-	TGTGCCAGCAGCTTGGACAGGGTCCAAGAGACCCAGTACTTC	CASSLDRVQETQYF
-	TRBJ2-1	TRBV15	once	TGTGCCACCAGCAGAGAACAAACAGATTGGGATGAGCAGTTCTTC	CATSREQTDWDEQFF
TRBD1	TRBJ2-7	TRBV2	once	TGTGCCAGCATGAGACAGGGGGCTGACGAGCAGTACTTC	CASMRQGADEQYF
-	TRBJ2-7	TRBV5-5	-	TGTGCCAGCAGCTTGGGAGGTAGCTCCTACGAGCAGTACTTC	CASSLGGSSYEQYF
-	TRBJ1-1	TRBV5-6	-	TGTGCCAGCAGCTTGGCCCTCGGTCCCGAAGCTTTCTTT	CASSLALGPEAFF
-	TRBJ2-1	TRBV2	-	TGTGCCAGCAGTGAAGCGCAGATGGGAGAGGGTGAGCAGTTCTTC	CASSEAQMGEGEQFF
TRBD1	TRBJ2-1	TRBV5-1	once	TGCGCCAGCAGCCCCGGGACAGGGGGCAATAACGCCAAGCAGTTCTTC	CASSPGTGGNNAKQFF
-	TRBJ2-3	TRBV5-1	-	TGCGCCAGCAGCCTCCAAATTAGCGGACTCACAGATACGCAGTATTTT	CASSLQISGLTDTQYF
-	TRBJ2-1	TRBV18	-	TGTGCCAGCTCACCAGGAATAGCGGAGAATGAGCAGTTCTTC	CASSPGIAENEQFF